The rows below give T cell receptor beta chains drawn from one sample of a study of long-term antiretroviral therapy in people with HIV. Only in-frame clones appear in the TCRdb table, and some are missing; sequencing was by immunoSEQ multiplex PCR. The table lists tens of thousands of clones, roughly 84% of them singletons, with approximately 8.8% in the top ten. The sample consisted of unsorted PBMCs, taken less than 5 years after starting antiretroviral therapy. The receptors derive from a man aged 35 to 55 with HIV. CDR3s leave out the opening cysteine and the closing phenylalanine or tryptophan.

TRBJ2-7 | TRBV6-6 | ASSTSQGGMRYEQY
TRBJ1-4 | TRBV5-1 | ATSLGEATNEKLF
TRBJ2-3 | TRBV5-1 | ASSFTGYSTQY
TRBJ1-5 | TRBV7-6 | ASSLAGGGPNQPQH
TRBJ2-2 | TRBV6-1 | ASSDQGAQSGELF
TRBJ2-2 | TRBV9 | ASSVVTGPAGELF
TRBJ1-6 | TRBV9 | ASSPTGVGNSPLH
TRBJ2-3 | TRBV5-1 | ASSLEGISTDTQY
TRBJ1-2 | TRBV6-1 | ASEENYGYT
TRBJ2-5 | TRBV18 | ASSPRTIPTSGGQETQY
TRBJ2-2 | TRBV6-6 | ASSYSSRNTGELF
TRBJ1-5 | TRBV19 | ASSSQKNQPQH
TRBJ1-1 | TRBV5-1 | ASKGVVSAEAF
TRBJ2-3 | TRBV5-4 | ASSLAFSTDTQY
TRBJ1-2 | TRBV5-1 | ASSFGGSGYT
TRBJ2-7 | TRBV6-6 | ASSYALQGPDYEQY
TRBJ2-7 | TRBV6-1 | ASRGRDYEQY